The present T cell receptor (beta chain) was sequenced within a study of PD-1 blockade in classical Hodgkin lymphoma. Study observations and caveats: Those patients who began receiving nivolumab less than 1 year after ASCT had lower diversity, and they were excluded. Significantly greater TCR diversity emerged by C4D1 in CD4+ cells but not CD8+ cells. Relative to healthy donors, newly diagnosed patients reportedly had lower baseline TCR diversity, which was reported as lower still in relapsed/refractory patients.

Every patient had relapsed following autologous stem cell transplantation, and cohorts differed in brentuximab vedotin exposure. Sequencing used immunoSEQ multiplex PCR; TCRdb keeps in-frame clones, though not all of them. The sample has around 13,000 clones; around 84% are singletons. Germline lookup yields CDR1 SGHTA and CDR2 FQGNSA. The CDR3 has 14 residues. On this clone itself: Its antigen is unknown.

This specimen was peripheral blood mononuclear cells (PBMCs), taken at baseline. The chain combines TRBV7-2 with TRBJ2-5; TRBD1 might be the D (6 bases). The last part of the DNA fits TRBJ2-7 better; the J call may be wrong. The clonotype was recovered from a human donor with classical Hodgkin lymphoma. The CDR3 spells CASSSGANWYEQYF. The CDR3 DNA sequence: TGTGCCAGCAGCTCAGGGGCGAATTGGTACGAGCAGTACTTC.